Below are 26 T cell receptor beta chains sequenced from a single sample in a study of cytomegalovirus exposure and HLA in healthy donors. The primer mix had 60 Vbeta and 13 Jbeta primers. The assay was immunoSEQ multiplex PCR, and TCRdb's table has in-frame clones only and misses some. The listing records about 150,000 clones. Sequencing input: PBMCs. The receptors shown here come from a woman between 45 and 65 years old in good health and CMV-seronegative.

The chain couples TRBV27 to TRBJ2-7; TRBD1 agrees at 10 bases. The CDR3 covers 15 residues. In germline, CDR1 is MNHEY, CDR2 SMNVEV (reference sequence). V trimming: 6 bases; J trimming: 2 bases; junction bases outside the gene matches: 7. The CDR3 DNA is TGTGCCAGCAGCCTGACAGGGGGCGCCCCCTACGAGCAGTACTTC. Protein product: CASSLTGGAPYEQYF.

V usage is TRBV27 and J usage is TRBJ1-5; TRBD1 matches at 9 bases. This CDR3 is 15 amino acids long. Germline V gene lookup returns CDR1 MNHEY and CDR2 SMNVEV (reference sequence). The V gene end was trimmed by 3 bases and the J gene end by 6 bases; junction bases not matched to a gene: 6. The CDR3 here is CASSLDRGGSQPQHF. The CDR3 bases are TGTGCCAGCAGTTTGGACAGGGGAGGGAGTCAGCCCCAGCATTTT.

The V and J genes are TRBV30 and TRBJ1-3; D is unclear. Looked up from germline, CDR1 is GTSNPN and CDR2 is SVGIG (reference sequence). CDR3 length: 12 residues. Trimming took 0 bases from V and 7 from J, leaving 7 bases between them. In DNA form, the CDR3 reads TGTGCCTGGAGTGTGCGGTCGAACACCATATATTTT. This sequence encodes CAWSVRSNTIYF. Full variable domain (remainder filled in from reference TRBV30 and TRBJ1-3): SQTIHQWPATLVQPVGSPLSLECTVEGTSNPNLYWYRQAAGRGLQLLFYSVGIGQISSEVPQNLSASRPQDRQFILSSKKLLLSDSGFYLCAWSVRSNTIYFGEGSWLTVV.

This sequence joins TRBV7-9 and TRBJ1-2; possible D gene TRBD1, 5 bases. This CDR3 is 13 amino acids long. The V and J ends lost 3 bases and 3 bases respectively, with 8 bases between them. Germline CDR1 reads SEHNR; CDR2 reads FQNEAQ (reference sequence). The CDR3 DNA reads TGTGCCAGCAGCTTCACAGGTTACTATGGCTACACCTTC. This gives the protein CASSFTGYYGYTF.

The genes are TRBV5-1 and TRBJ2-5, with a weak D call TRBD2 (6 bases). The J call could be wrong; TRBJ2-7 is a better fit for the DNA end. The CDR3 totals 16 residues. Germline V gene lookup returns CDR1 SGHRS and CDR2 YFSETQ. The CDR3 DNA reads as TGCGCCAGCAGCTGGCCCTCCGGGACTGATTCCTACGAGCAGTACTTC. Translated: CASSWPSGTDSYEQYF.

This rearrangement joins TRBV30 to TRBJ2-3, with 8 bases matching TRBD1. The length of the CDR3 is 16 residues. Germline assignment: CDR1 GTSNPN and CDR2 SVGIG (reference sequence). Losses at the gene ends were 2 bases for V and 3 bases for J; bases not matched to a gene: 10. CDR3 sequence reads: CAWSTGRTGLTDTQYF. CDR3 DNA: TGTGCCTGGAGTACCGGCAGGACAGGGCTTACAGATACGCAGTATTTT.

The chain employs TRBV30 and TRBJ1-5; 8 bases agree with TRBD1. Germline CDR1 is GTSNPN and CDR2 is SVGIG (reference sequence). This CDR3 comprises 16 residues. V was clipped by 2 bases and J by 0 bases; unmatched bases: 6. CDR3 amino acids: CAWSRLTGDSNQPQHF. CDR3 DNA sequence: TGTGCCTGGAGTCGACTGACAGGGGATAGCAATCAGCCCCAGCATTTT.

The V and J genes are TRBV28 and TRBJ1-4; D may be TRBD1 (6 bases). The V gene lost 5 bases and the J gene lost 8 bases, with 12 bases spanning the gap. The CDR3 runs to 13 residues. Germline CDR1 reads MDHEN; CDR2 reads SYDVKM. CDR3 loop: CASSLKGGEKLFF. DNA for the CDR3: TGTGCCAGCAGTCTAAAGGGGGGGGAAAAACTGTTTTTT.

The genes are TRBV19 and TRBJ2-7; possible D gene TRBD1, 7 bases. Germline CDR1 and CDR2: LNHDA and SQIVND (reference sequence). V dropped 3 bases and J dropped 7 bases, with 16 bases sitting between them. CDR3 length: 14 residues. The CDR3 sequence is CASSISKTGREQYF. As DNA, the CDR3 is TGTGCCAGTAGTATCTCCAAGACAGGGAGGGAGCAGTACTTC.

The chain couples TRBV6-1 to TRBJ2-2; 14 positions match TRBD2. Germline V gene lookup returns CDR1 MNHNS and CDR2 SASEGT. CDR3 size: 18 residues. Trimming took 4 bases from V and 4 from J; bases not matched to a gene: 8. The CDR3 sequence: CASSGPTSGGAVTGELFF. The DNA of the CDR3 is TGTGCCAGCAGTGGCCCGACTAGCGGGGGGGCCGTCACCGGGGAGCTGTTTTTT.

The CDR3 here is CASSHMGLAGDGETQYF. CDR3 in DNA: TGTGCCAGCAGCCATATGGGACTAGCGGGAGACGGAGAGACCCAGTACTTC. The chain employs TRBV13 and TRBJ2-5, with 14 positions matching TRBD2. The CDR3 contains 17 residues. J was trimmed by 4 bases and V by 5 bases; bases with no gene match: 9. Germline-derived CDR1 and CDR2 are PRHDT and FYEKMQ (reference sequence).

In nucleotides, the CDR3 is TGCGCCAGCAGCCCGACTCAAGAGACCCAGTACTTC. It specifies CASSPTQETQYF. The V call is TRBV5-1, the J call TRBJ2-5; no definite D call. The V end lost 4 bases, the J end lost 2 bases, and 6 bases lay between the germline ends. The CDR3 spans 12 residues. From germline, CDR1 is SGHRS and CDR2 YFSETQ.

A remark on this clone: The germline gene is not matched at one end of the junction; a read error may be the cause. V and J are TRBV5-5 and TRBJ2-5; D perhaps matches TRBD1 (5 bases). The CDR3 runs 15 residues. CDR1 is SGHKS, CDR2 YYEKEE, per germline (reference sequence). DNA for the CDR3: TGTGCCAGCAACTTGGAGAGACAGCCTGGAGAGACCCAGTACTTC. Amino acid sequence: CASNLERQPGETQYF. The full variable domain, its missing parts supplied by reference TRBV5-5 and TRBJ2-5, is DAGVTQSPTHLIKTRGQQVTLRCSPISGHKSVSWYQQVLGQGPQFIFQYYEKEERGRGNFPDRFSARQFPNYSSELNVNALLLGDSALYLCASNLERQPGETQYFGPGTRLLVL.

The chain is built from TRBV28 and TRBJ1-5, with D possibly TRBD1 on 5 matching bases. Germline V CDR1 and CDR2: MDHEN, SYDVKM. The CDR3 is 15 residues long. With 8 bases removed from V and 2 bases from J, the gap between germline ends came to 16 bases. The CDR3 loop is CASRSFFRGNQPQHF. Here the CDR3 DNA reads TGTGCCAGCCGATCGTTTTTCAGGGGCAATCAGCCCCAGCATTTT.

The V and J genes are TRBV2 and TRBJ1-2, with 8 bases identical to TRBD1. From germline, CDR1 is SNHLY and CDR2 FYNNEI. V lost 7 bases to trimming and J lost 4 bases; unmatched junction nucleotides: 14. This CDR3 spans 16 amino acids. The CDR3 DNA follows: TGTGCCAGCATACTTAAACCCGACAGGGGATTCTATGGCTACACCTTC. Protein: CASILKPDRGFYGYTF.

V gene TRBV14 combines with J gene TRBJ2-1; the match to TRBD2 covers 9 bases. Trimming cost V 4 bases and J 1 base; bases outside gene matches: 8. CDR1 is SGHDN, CDR2 FVKESK, per germline. The length of the CDR3 is 17 residues. This CDR3 is CASSRLAGKGSYNEQFF. The CDR3 DNA sequence: TGTGCCAGCAGCCGGCTAGCGGGAAAAGGGTCCTACAATGAGCAGTTCTTC. The full variable domain, completed using reference TRBV14 and TRBJ2-1, is EAGVTQFPSHSVIEKGQTVTLRCDPISGHDNLYWYRRVMGKEIKFLLHFVKESKQDESGMPNNRFLAERTGGTYSTLKVQPAELEDSGVYFCASSRLAGKGSYNEQFFGPGTRLTVL.

The chain couples TRBV2 to TRBJ1-5; 7 bases agree with TRBD1. This CDR3 region has 15 residues. Germline assignment: CDR1 SNHLY and CDR2 FYNNEI. Trimming took 5 bases from V and 5 from J; bases not matched to a gene: 9. The DNA of the CDR3 is TGTGCCAGCAGTCGTCAGACAGGGACGGATCAGCCCCAGCATTTT. Translation gives CASSRQTGTDQPQHF.

The chain recombines TRBV4-2 with TRBJ2-2, with 8 bases aligning to TRBD2. CDR1 and CDR2 (germline): LGHNA, YNFKEQ. Trimming removed 4 bases from V and 4 bases from J; junction bases left unmatched: 8. The CDR3 is 16 residues long. CDR3 region: CASSPLSGAATGELFF. DNA of the CDR3: TGTGCCAGCAGCCCCCTTAGCGGGGCAGCCACCGGGGAGCTGTTTTTT.

The rearrangement uses TRBV7-2 and TRBJ2-7; possibly TRBD2 for D (6 bases). Trimming shortened V by 1 base and J by 9 bases, and 10 bases separated the two germline ends. The germline CDR1 and CDR2 sequences are SGHTA and FQGNSA. This CDR3 has 12 amino acids. The DNA for the CDR3 is TGTGCCAGCAGCTTAGTTGAGGAGGGGCAGTACTTC. Its translation: CASSLVEEGQYF.

The V call is TRBV19, the J call TRBJ2-3; possible D gene TRBD2, 5 bases. With 1 base removed from V and 6 bases from J, the gap between germline ends came to 14 bases. CDR1 and CDR2 from the germline V gene are LNHDA and SQIVND (reference sequence). This CDR3 comprises 15 residues. CDR3 protein: CASSIVSGIPDTQYF. Here the CDR3 DNA reads TGTGCCAGTAGTATAGTATCGGGGATACCGGATACGCAGTATTTT.

The chain uses TRBV5-1 and TRBJ2-3; 8 bases align to TRBD1. CDR1 is SGHRS, CDR2 YFSETQ, per germline. The CDR3 length is 14 residues. Unmatched junction bases numbered 7, after V lost 5 bases and J lost 5 bases. CDR3 sequence: CASSRGQGLDTQYF. CDR3 DNA sequence: TGCGCCAGCAGTCGAGGACAGGGATTAGATACGCAGTATTTT.

The CDR3 DNA sequence: TGTGCCAGCAGTGAACGAGAGGGAGGGGCCGGGGAGCTGTTTTTT. Protein product: CASSEREGGAGELFF. The chain carries TRBV2 and TRBJ2-2; 7 positions agree with TRBD2. V shed 2 bases, J shed 6 bases, and the junction held 6 bases outside the gene matches. The germline V gene encodes CDR1 SNHLY and CDR2 FYNNEI. This CDR3 has 15 residues. Full variable domain (outside the CDR3, taken from reference TRBV2 and TRBJ2-2): EPEVTQTPSHQVTQMGQEVILRCVPISNHLYFYWYRQILGQKVEFLVSFYNNEISEKSEIFDDQFSVERPDGSNFTLKIRSTKLEDSAMYFCASSEREGGAGELFFGEGSRLTVL.

The chain is built from TRBV7-2 and TRBJ2-5, with unresolved D. The CDR3 is 13 residues long. The V gene lost 3 bases and the J gene lost 1 base, with 6 bases spanning the gap. Germline V CDR1 and CDR2: SGHTA, FQGNSA. CDR3 coding DNA: TGTGCCAGCAGCTTTGGTAGCCAAGAGACCCAGTACTTC. Translated: CASSFGSQETQYF.

The chain is built from TRBV4-1 and TRBJ1-3; 10 bases line up with TRBD1. CDR3 length: 18 residues. The germline V gene has CDR1 MGHRA and CDR2 YSYEKL. Trimming cost V 3 bases and J 5 bases; bases outside gene matches: 13. The CDR3 sequence is CASSHSTPGQGSRNTIYF. CDR3 DNA sequence: TGCGCCAGCAGCCACTCTACTCCGGGACAGGGGTCAAGAAACACCATATATTTT.

This chain links TRBV5-1 with TRBJ1-1; D unresolved. The V gene lost 3 bases and the J gene lost 1 base, with 4 bases spanning the gap. The V gene's germline CDR1 is SGHRS and CDR2 YFSETQ. The CDR3 runs 12 residues. This CDR3 is CASSSQNTEAFF. CDR3 DNA: TGCGCCAGCAGCTCCCAGAACACTGAAGCTTTCTTT. Full variable domain (remainder filled in from reference TRBV5-1 and TRBJ1-1): KAGVTQTPRYLIKTRGQQVTLSCSPISGHRSVSWYQQTPGQGLQFLFEYFSETQRNKGNFPGRFSGRQFSNSRSEMNVSTLELGDSALYLCASSSQNTEAFFGQGTRLTVV.

The chain recombines TRBV5-6 with TRBJ1-2, with D unresolved. CDR3 length: 15 amino acids. V was pared by 0 bases and J by 3 bases, with 12 bases between. Germline assignment: CDR1 SGHDT and CDR2 YYEEEE. CDR3 nucleotide sequence: TGTGCCAGCAGCTTGGCCGGGGAATGGGACTATGGCTACACCTTC. Protein product: CASSLAGEWDYGYTF.